This entry lists 11 T cell receptor beta chains sequenced from one sample in a study of glioma-infiltrating T cells after dendritic cell vaccination. Produced via immunoSEQ multiplex PCR; TCRdb's table is partial and in-frame only. The sample includes 65,000 to 80,000 clones, 65% to 90% seen only once; the top ten take 7.9%. The source was blood, collected before dendritic cell vaccination. The receptors stem from a human donor with glioblastoma.

CDR3 amino acids: CASAGTVTGELFF. The CDR3 bases are TGTGCCAGCGCAGGGACAGTAACCGGGGAGCTGTTTTTT. The chain links TRBV6-1 to TRBJ2-2; TRBD1 aligns across 7 bases. This CDR3 is 13 amino acids long. Germline values: CDR1 MNHNS, CDR2 SASEGT. V was clipped by 8 bases and J by 5 bases; unmatched bases: 5.

This clone was found a few times. V is TRBV4-1 and J is TRBJ2-5; D is perhaps TRBD2 (6 bases). CDR3 length: 16 amino acids. CDR1 and CDR2 (germline): MGHRA, YSYEKL. Trimming cost V 4 bases and J 11 bases, with 26 bases left between them. The CDR3 DNA reads as TGCGCCAGCAGCCCATCAACGCGGACACCGCGGGATGAGCAGTACTTC. Translated: CASSPSTRTPRDEQYF.

The V gene is TRBV15, the J gene TRBJ1-1; 7 bases align to TRBD1. Germline assignment: CDR1 LNHNV and CDR2 YYDKDF (reference sequence). This CDR3 contains 14 residues. The V segment lost 5 bases and the J segment 0 bases; nucleotides outside the gene matches: 3. The chain's CDR3 is CATSPGQMNTEAFF. The CDR3 nucleotides are TGTGCCACCAGCCCGGGACAGATGAACACTGAAGCTTTCTTT.

The rearrangement joins TRBV18 to TRBJ2-7; TRBD2 matches 8 bases. Per the germline V gene, CDR1 is KGHSH and CDR2 is LQKENI. CDR3 size: 15 residues. Germline trimming cut 2 bases from V and 2 bases from J; bases unmatched to any gene: 5. The CDR3 coding sequence is TGTGCCAGCTCACCAGGTAGCGGGGCGACCTACGAGCAGTACTTC. It codes for CASSPGSGATYEQYF.

This clone appeared a single time. The gene calls are TRBV10-3 and TRBJ2-7; D might be TRBD2 (7 bases). The CDR3 runs to 15 residues. The germline V and J ends were trimmed by 0 bases and 3 bases, with 12 bases remaining between them. Germline V gives CDR1 ENHRY, CDR2 SYGVKD. This CDR3 reads CAISESIGGRYEQYF. CDR3 in DNA: TGTGCCATCAGTGAGTCTATCGGGGGGCGCTACGAGCAGTACTTC.

The chain uses TRBV5-1 and TRBJ1-2, with TRBD1 identical over 7 bases. CDR3 length: 14 residues. The germline V gene encodes CDR1 SGHRS and CDR2 YFSETQ. The J segment lost 4 bases and the V segment lost 3 bases, leaving 6 bases of the junction unmatched. DNA of the CDR3: TGCGCCAGCAGCTCCACGGGACAGTCCTATGGCTACACCTTC. It translates to CASSSTGQSYGYTF.

This clone was detected a few times. The rearrangement links TRBV5-4 to TRBJ2-7; the D is unclear. CDR3 length: 14 residues. Germline CDR1 reads SGHNT; CDR2 reads YYREEE (reference sequence). Trimming stripped 4 bases from V and 0 bases from J, with 11 bases between. The CDR3 coding sequence is TGTGCCAGCAGCCAACGCACGAGCTCCTACGAGCAGTACTTC. Translated, it gives CASSQRTSSYEQYF.

The chain uses TRBV19 and TRBJ1-6, with TRBD1 identical over 11 bases. CDR1 LNHDA and CDR2 SQIVND come from the germline V gene (reference sequence). The CDR3 runs to 15 residues. The V segment lost 3 bases and the J segment 9 bases; nucleotides outside the gene matches: 4. The CDR3 coding sequence is TGTGCCAGTAGTATTATGGGGACAGGGGGTTCACCCCTCCACTTT. Amino acids: CASSIMGTGGSPLHF.

In regard to this clone: The same CDR3 arises from other DNA sequences in this sample as well. The chain combines TRBV2 with TRBJ2-1; D perhaps matches TRBD1 (6 bases). This CDR3 spans 13 amino acids. Germline assignment: CDR1 SNHLY and CDR2 FYNNEI. V was pared by 6 bases and J by 5 bases, with 11 bases between. For the CDR3, the DNA is TGTGCCAGCAGCGTGGGACAAAACAATGAGCAGTTCTTC. This codes for CASSVGQNNEQFF.

The J gene is TRBJ1-6, the V gene TRBV27; 11 bases agree with TRBD1. The CDR3 totals 17 residues. V shed 8 bases, J shed 0 bases, and the junction held 6 bases outside the gene matches. The germline V gene encodes CDR1 MNHEY and CDR2 SMNVEV (reference sequence). CDR3 residues: CASARTGGPSYNSPLHF. The CDR3 DNA is TGTGCCAGCGCACGGACAGGGGGCCCCTCCTATAATTCACCCCTCCACTTT.

This clone was observed once. The chain recombines TRBV5-1 with TRBJ2-7; TRBD1 matches 9 bases. There are 16 residues in the CDR3. Germline V gene data show CDR1 as SGHRS and CDR2 as YFSETQ. Germline trimming cut 0 bases from V and 6 bases from J; bases unmatched to any gene: 10. In nucleotides, the CDR3 is TGCGCCAGCAGCTTGGTAGGGGGACAGGGCCTTCGCGAGCAGTACTTC. It is translated as CASSLVGGQGLREQYF.